There are many counts of the clone carrying this TCR beta chain. Its specificity is not known. The data were obtained in a study of T and B cells in COVID-19 patients. Study-level points and caveats: Clonality of TRB repertoires was high in active COVID-19; recovery brought above-healthy diversity and richness.

Each TRB amplification used roughly 250-550 ng of genomic DNA from blood. Multiplex PCR with BIOMED2 TRB-A/B primer pools amplified TRB rearrangements. TCRdb called the multiplex PCR reads again in MiXCR, with one record for every CDR3 protein. The table lists about 5,100 distinct CDR3 sequences, about a fifth of them singletons. Germline assignment: CDR1 KGHDR and CDR2 SFDVKD. The CDR3 totals 13 residues. The V end was cut by 4 bases, the J end by 7 bases, with 11 bases between. Sequencing was performed on blood. This rearrangement joins TRBV24-1 to TRBJ2-3, with D perhaps matching TRBD1 (6 bases). The source is a human donor with active COVID-19. This CDR3 reads CATSDRTGYTQYF. The CDR3 coding sequence is TGTGCCACCAGTGACCGCACAGGGTATACGCAGTATTTT.